This TCR beta chain stems from a study of shared clonotypes between healthy human individuals. This CDR3 contains 14 residues. In germline, CDR1 is MDHEN, CDR2 SYDVKM. V was trimmed by 1 base and J by 6 bases, leaving 9 bases between them. The table came from immunoSEQ multiplex PCR; TCRdb's copy has only in-frame clones and leaves some out. The table has hundreds of thousands of clones, approximately 79% seen once. The chain employs TRBV28 and TRBJ2-2; D gene unclear. This sequence originates from a woman under 40 in good health. What was sequenced was memory CD4+ T cells sorted from blood. The subset: CD45RA-negative fraction. The CDR3 protein is CASSLSDKAGELFF. Written as DNA, the CDR3 is TGTGCCAGCAGTTTATCAGATAAGGCCGGGGAGCTGTTTTTT.